This T cell receptor (beta chain) was observed in a study of preoperative IRX-2 immunotherapy in early breast cancer. This CDR3 region has 14 residues. Trimming removed 1 base from V and 2 bases from J, with 7 bases in between. The germline V gene has CDR1 LGHNT and CDR2 FRNRAP. Clones were read by immunoSEQ multiplex PCR, and TCRdb kept only the in-frame ones, dropping some. The repertoire consists of roughly 2,700 clones, with around three quarters occurring once and the leading ten covering 13%. Treatment specified: preoperative locoregional IRX-2 cytokine immunotherapy. Samples came from a phase Ib trial of preoperative locoregional IRX-2 cytokine immunotherapy.

The chain recombines TRBV12-5 with TRBJ2-3; no clear D gene. The sequence came from a human donor with breast cancer. Specimen: tumor tissue, collected after IRX-2 immunotherapy. CDR3 loop: CASGLGGPTDTQYF. CDR3 nucleotide sequence: TGTGCTAGTGGTTTGGGTGGCCCCACAGATACGCAGTATTTT.